This T cell receptor (beta chain) was obtained from a study of CD8 T cells in ankylosing spondylitis. Regarding the study as a whole: The study identified a TCR beta motif of seven or eight highly homologous variants that appeared characteristic of ankylosing spondylitis blood. Some of these motif variants have turned up before, in reports on reactive arthritis synovial fluid and blood.

In making TCR beta libraries, quantitative 5'-RACE with molecular barcodes was used. TCRdb passed the 5' RACE reads through MiXCR, listing each CDR3 protein once. The sample holds 350,000 to 400,000 distinct CDR3 sequences, around 20% seen once. On this clonotype itself: The antigen is unknown.

Germline V gene lookup returns CDR1 SEHNR and CDR2 FQNEAQ (reference sequence). The junction had 11 bases not matched to a gene; V was cut back by 7 bases and J by 2 bases. The CDR3 is 15 amino acids. The sequenced sample was blood, either unsorted or a sorted T cell fraction (not recorded which). The source is a male donor with ankylosing spondylitis or in good health (not recorded which). This chain joins TRBV7-9 and TRBJ2-7; TRBD2 agrees at 7 bases. CDR3 sequence reads: CASTAARGGAYEQYF. CDR3 DNA sequence: TGTGCCAGCACCGCGGCTAGGGGAGGGGCCTACGAGCAGTACTTC.